This T cell receptor beta chain was recorded in a study of blood T cells in healthy people across ages. Next came a second PCR, run for roughly 6 to 11 cycles, which used a sample-barcoded 5' primer along with a J-beta primer mix. MiXCR, run by TCRdb on the 5' RACE reads, gives a single entry per CDR3 protein. The data contain 870,000 or so distinct CDR3 sequences, less than 35% of them seen just once; the ten biggest clones take up roughly a sixth. On this clonotype: Since a much larger clone is just one base distant, this may be a read error.

The TCR originated in a woman older than 75 in good health. Sequenced: blood.

CDR3 DNA sequence: TGTGCCGGCAGCCCCCACCCTAATATTACGGATGAGCAGTTCTTC. Its translation is CAGSPHPNITDEQFF. The V call is TRBV21-1, the J call TRBJ2-1. TRBV21-1 is termed a pseudogene. The CDR3 loop spans 15 amino acids.